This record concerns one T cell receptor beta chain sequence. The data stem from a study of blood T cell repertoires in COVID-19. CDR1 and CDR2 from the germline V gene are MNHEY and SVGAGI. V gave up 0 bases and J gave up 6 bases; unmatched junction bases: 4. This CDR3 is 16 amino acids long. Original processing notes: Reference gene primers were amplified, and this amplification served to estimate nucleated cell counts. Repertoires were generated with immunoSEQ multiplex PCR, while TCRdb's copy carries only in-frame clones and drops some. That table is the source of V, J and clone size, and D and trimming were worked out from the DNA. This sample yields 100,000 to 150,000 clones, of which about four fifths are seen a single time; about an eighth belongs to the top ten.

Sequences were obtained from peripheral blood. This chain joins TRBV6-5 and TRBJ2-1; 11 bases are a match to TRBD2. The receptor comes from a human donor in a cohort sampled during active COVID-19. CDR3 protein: CASSYSLAGGFNEQFF. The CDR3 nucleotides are TGTGCCAGCAGTTACTCTCTAGCGGGGGGATTCAATGAGCAGTTCTTC.